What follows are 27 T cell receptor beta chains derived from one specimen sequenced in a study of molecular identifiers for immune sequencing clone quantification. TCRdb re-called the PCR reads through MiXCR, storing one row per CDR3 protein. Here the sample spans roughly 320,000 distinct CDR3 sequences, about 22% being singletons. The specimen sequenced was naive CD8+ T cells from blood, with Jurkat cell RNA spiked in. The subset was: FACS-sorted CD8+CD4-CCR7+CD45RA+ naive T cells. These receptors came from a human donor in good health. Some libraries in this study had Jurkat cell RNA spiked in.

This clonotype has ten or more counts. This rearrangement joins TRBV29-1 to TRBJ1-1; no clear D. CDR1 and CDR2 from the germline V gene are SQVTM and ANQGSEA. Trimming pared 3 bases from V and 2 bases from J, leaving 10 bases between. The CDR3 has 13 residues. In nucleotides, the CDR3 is TGCAGCGTTGATCCGGGAGTTAACACTGAAGCTTTCTTT. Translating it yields CSVDPGVNTEAFF. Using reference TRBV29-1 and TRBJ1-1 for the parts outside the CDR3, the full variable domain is SAVISQKPSRDICQRGTSLTIQCQVDSQVTMMFWYRQQPGQSLTLIATANQGSEATYESGFVIDKFPISRPNLTFSTLTVSNMSPEDSSIYLCSVDPGVNTEAFFGQGTRLTVV.

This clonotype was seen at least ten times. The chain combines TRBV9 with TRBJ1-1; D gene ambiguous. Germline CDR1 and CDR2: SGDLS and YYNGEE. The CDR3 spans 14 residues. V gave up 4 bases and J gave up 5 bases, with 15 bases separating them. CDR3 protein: CASSQVIRWTEAFF. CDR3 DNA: TGTGCCAGCAGCCAGGTAATCCGATGGACTGAAGCTTTCTTT.

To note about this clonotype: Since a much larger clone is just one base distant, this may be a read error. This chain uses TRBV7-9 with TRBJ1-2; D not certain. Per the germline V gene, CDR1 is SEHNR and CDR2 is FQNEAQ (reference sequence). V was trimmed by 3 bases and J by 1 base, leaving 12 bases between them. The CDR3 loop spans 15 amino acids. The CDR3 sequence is CASSLLSEVNYGYTF. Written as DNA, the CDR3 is TGTGCCAGCAGCTTGTTATCGGAAGTTAACTATGGCTACACCTTC.

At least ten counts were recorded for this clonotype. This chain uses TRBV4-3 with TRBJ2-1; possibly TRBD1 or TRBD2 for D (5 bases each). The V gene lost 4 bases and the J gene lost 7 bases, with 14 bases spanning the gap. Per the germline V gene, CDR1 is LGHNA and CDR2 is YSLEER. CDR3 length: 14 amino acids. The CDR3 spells CASSPTGPANEQFF. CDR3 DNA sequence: TGCGCCAGCAGCCCGACGGGACCGGCGAATGAGCAGTTCTTC.

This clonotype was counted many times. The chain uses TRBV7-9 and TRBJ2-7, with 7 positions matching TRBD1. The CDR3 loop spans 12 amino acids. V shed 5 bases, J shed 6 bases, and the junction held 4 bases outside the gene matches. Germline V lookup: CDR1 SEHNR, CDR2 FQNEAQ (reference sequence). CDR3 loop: CASSRDRSEQYF. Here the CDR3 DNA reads TGTGCCAGCAGCAGGGACAGAAGCGAGCAGTACTTC. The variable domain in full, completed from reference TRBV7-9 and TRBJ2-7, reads DTGVSQNPRHKITKRGQNVTFRCDPISEHNRLYWYRQTLGQGPEFLTYFQNEAQLEKSRLLSDRFSAERPKGSFSTLEIQRTEQGDSAMYLCASSRDRSEQYFGPGTRLTVT.

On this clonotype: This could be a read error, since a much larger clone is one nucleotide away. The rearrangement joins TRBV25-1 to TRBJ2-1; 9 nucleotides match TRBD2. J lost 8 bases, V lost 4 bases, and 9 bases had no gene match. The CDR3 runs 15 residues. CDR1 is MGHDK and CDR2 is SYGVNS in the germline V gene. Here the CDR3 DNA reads TGTGCCAGCAGTGGCCTTAGCGGGAGTGGCGATGAGCAGTTCTTC. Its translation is CASSGLSGSGDEQFF.

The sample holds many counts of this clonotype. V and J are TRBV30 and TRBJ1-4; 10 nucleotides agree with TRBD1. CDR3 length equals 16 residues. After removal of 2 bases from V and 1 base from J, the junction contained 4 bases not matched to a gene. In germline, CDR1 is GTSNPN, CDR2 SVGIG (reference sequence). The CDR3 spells CAWSPGTGETNEKLFF. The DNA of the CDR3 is TGTGCCTGGAGTCCCGGGACAGGGGAAACTAATGAAAAACTGTTTTTT.

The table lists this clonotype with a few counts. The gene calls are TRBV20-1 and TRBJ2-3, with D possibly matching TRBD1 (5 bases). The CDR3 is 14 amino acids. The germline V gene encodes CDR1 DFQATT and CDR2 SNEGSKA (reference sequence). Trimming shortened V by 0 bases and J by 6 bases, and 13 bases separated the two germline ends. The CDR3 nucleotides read TGCAGTGCTAGAGAGCGCAGGGATGAGGATACGCAGTATTTT. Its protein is CSARERRDEDTQYF.

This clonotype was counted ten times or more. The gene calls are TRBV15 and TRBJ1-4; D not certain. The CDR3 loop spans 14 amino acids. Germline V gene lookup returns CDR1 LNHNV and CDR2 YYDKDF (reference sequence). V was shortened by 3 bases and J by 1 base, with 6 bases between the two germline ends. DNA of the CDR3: TGTGCCACCAGCAGTGGTAGAACTAATGAAAAACTGTTTTTT. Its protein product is CATSSGRTNEKLFF.

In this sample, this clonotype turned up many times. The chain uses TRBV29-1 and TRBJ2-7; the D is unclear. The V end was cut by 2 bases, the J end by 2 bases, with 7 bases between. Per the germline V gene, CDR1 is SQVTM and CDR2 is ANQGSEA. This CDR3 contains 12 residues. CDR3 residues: CSVELGTYEQYF. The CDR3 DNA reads TGCAGCGTTGAATTAGGAACCTACGAGCAGTACTTC.

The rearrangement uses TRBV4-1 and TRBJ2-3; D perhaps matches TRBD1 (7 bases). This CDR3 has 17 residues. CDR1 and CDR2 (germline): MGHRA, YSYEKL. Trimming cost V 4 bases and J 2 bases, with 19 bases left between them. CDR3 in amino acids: CASSRDEYRGLTDTQYF. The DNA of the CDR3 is TGCGCCAGCAGCCGAGATGAGTACAGGGGACTCACAGATACGCAGTATTTT.

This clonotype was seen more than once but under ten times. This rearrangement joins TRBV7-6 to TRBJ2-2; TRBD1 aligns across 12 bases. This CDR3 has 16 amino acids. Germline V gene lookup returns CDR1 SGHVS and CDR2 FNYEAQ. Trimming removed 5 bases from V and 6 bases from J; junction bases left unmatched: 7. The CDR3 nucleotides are TGTGCCAGCAGCCTTCCGGGACAGGGGGCACCCGGGGAGCTGTTTTTT. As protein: CASSLPGQGAPGELFF.

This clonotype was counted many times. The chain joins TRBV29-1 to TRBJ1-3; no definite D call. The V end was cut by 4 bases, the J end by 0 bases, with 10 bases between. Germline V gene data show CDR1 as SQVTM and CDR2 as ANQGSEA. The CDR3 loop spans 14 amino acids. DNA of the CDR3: TGCAGCGTTGTCCCGCTCAGCTCTGGAAACACCATATATTTT. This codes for CSVVPLSSGNTIYF.

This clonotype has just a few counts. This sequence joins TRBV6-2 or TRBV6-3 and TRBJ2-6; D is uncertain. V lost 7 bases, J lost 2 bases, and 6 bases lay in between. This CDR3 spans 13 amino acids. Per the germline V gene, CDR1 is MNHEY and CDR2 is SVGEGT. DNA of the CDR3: TGTGCCAGCAATTCTGCTGGGGCCAACGTCCTGACTTTC. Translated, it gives CASNSAGANVLTF.

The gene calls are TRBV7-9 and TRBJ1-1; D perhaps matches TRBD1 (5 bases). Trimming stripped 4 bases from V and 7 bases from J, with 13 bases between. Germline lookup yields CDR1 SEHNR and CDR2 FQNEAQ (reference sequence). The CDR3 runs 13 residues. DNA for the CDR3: TGTGCCAGCAGCTCCCCGGGACTCCGTGAAGCTTTCTTT. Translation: CASSSPGLREAFF.

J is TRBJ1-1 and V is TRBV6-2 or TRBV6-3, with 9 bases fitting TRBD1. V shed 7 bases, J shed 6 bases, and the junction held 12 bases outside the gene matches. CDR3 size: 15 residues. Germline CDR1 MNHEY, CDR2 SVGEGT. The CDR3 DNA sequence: TGTGCCAGCAACAATTACAGGGGGCGCGTGTCTGAAGCTTTCTTT. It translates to CASNNYRGRVSEAFF.

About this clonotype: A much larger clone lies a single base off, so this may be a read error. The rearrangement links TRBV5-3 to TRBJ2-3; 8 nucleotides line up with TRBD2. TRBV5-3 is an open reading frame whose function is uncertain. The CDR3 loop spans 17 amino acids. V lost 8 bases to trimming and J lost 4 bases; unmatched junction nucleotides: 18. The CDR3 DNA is TGTGCCAGCAGCCCCTCTTTTGGCGGGAGGTCCGCAGATACGCAGTATTTT. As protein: CASSPSFGGRSADTQYF.

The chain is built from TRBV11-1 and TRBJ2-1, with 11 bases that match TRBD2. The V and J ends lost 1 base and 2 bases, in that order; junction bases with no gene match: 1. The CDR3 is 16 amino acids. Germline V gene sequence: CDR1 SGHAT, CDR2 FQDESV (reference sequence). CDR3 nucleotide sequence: TGTGCCAGCAGCTTAGGGGGACTAGCGGCCTACAATGAGCAGTTCTTC. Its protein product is CASSLGGLAAYNEQFF.

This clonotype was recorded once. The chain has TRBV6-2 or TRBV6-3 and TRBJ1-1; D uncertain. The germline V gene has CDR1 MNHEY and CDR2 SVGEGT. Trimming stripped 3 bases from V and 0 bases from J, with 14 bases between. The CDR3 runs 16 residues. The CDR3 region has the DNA TGTGCCAGCAGTTATCAGGAGACCAGCATGAACACTGAAGCTTTCTTT. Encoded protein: CASSYQETSMNTEAFF.

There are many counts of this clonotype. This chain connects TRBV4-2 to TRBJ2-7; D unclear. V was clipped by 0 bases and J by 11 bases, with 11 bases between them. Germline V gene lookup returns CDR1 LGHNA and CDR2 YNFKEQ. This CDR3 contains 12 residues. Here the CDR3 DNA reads TGTGCCAGCAGCCAAGATGGCATTCGAGAGTACTTC. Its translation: CASSQDGIREYF.

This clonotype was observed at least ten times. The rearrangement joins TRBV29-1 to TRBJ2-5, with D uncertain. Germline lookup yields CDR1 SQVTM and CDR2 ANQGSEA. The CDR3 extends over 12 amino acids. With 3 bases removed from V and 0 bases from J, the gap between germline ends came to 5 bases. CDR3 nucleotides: TGCAGCGTTGATCCGGACCAAGAGACCCAGTACTTC. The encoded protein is CSVDPDQETQYF.

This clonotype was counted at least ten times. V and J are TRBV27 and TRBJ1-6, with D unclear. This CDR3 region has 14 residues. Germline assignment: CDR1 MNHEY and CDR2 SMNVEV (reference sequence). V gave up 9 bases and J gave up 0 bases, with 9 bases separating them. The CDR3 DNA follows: TGTGCCAGTAGACGGAGCTCCTATAATTCACCCCTCCACTTT. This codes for CASRRSSYNSPLHF.

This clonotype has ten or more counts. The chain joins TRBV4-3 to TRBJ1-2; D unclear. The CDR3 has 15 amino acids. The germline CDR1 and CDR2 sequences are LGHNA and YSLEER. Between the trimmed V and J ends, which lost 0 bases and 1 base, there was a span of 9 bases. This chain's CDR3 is CASSQDSGINYGYTF. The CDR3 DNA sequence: TGCGCCAGCAGCCAAGATTCTGGCATTAACTATGGCTACACCTTC.

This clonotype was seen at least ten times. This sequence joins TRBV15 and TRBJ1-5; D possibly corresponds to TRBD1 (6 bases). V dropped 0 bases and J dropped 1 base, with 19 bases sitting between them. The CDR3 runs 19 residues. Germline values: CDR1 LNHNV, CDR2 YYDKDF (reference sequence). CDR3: CATSRDYVARTESNQPQHF. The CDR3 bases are TGTGCCACCAGCAGAGATTATGTGGCAAGGACAGAAAGCAATCAGCCCCAGCATTTT.

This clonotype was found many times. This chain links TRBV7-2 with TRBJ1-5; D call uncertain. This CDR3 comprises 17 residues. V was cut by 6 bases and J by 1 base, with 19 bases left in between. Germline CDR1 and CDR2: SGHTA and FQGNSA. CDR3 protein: CASRRRRRHQSNQPQHF. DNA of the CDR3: TGTGCCAGCAGGCGCCGCCGCCGACACCAGAGCAATCAGCCCCAGCATTTT.

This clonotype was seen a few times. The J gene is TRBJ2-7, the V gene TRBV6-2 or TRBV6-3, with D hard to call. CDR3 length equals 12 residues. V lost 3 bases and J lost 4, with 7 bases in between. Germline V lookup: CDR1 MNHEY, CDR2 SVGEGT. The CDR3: CASSYVGYEQYF. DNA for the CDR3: TGTGCCAGCAGTTATGTGGGTTACGAGCAGTACTTC.

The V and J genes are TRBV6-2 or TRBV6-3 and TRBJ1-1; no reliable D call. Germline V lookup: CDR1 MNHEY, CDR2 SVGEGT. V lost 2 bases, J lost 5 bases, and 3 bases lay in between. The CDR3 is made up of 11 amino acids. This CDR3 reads CASSYVTEAFF. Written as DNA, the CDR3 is TGTGCCAGCAGTTACGTGACTGAAGCTTTCTTT.